Reported below is one T cell receptor beta chain. Its antigen is not identified. The germline gene is not matched at one end of the junction; a read error may be the cause. From CD4+ cells came CD45RA+ naive and CD45RA-negative memory subsets. This sample was included in a study of shared clonotypes between healthy human individuals. The overall study: Three CD4 naive, three CD4 memory, two CD8 naive and one CD8 memory plate were used per donor.

Points from the study as a whole: Represented diversity (both genetic and exposure-history) was limited by the small number of donors.

CDR1 is SGHNT and CDR2 is YYREEE in the germline V gene (reference sequence). This CDR3 spans 13 amino acids. Deep-level settings were used for running the assay. Only in-frame clones appear in the TCRdb table, and some are missing; sequencing was by immunoSEQ multiplex PCR. The profile shows approximately 1,500,000 clones, roughly 96% of them singletons. V usage is TRBV5-4 and J usage is TRBJ2-7; D perhaps matches TRBD1 (5 bases). This TCR derives from a man aged 30 to 45 in good health. The sequenced sample was naive CD4+ T cells sorted from blood. Subset denoted: CD45RA+ positively selected. CDR3 coding DNA: TGCGCCAGCAGCCCTCAATCAGGGTACGAGCAGTACTTC. It is translated as CASSPQSGYEQYF.